A selection of T cell receptor beta chains follows, all from one sample in a study of blood T cell repertoires in COVID-19. Assay: immunoSEQ multiplex PCR; the TCRdb copy retains only in-frame clones and omits some. Of under 300,000 clones listed, just under 85% are singletons. Sequenced sample: PBMCs or T cells enriched from blood (not recorded which). The source is a man aged 35-49 years who had recovered from COVID-19. The CDR3 runs from the conserved cysteine through the conserved F or W. D genes are given only for firm matches. Clone size is given for some rows only: seen once, a few or many times, or a class if the clone is expanded.

J: TRBJ2-7; length: 14; V: TRBV4-2; D: NA; size: NA; DNA: TGTGCCAGCAGCCAAGATTGGAGCTCCTACGAGCAGTACTTC; CDR3: CASSQDWSSYEQYF
J: TRBJ2-2; length: 15; V: TRBV3-1/TRBV3-2; D: NA; size: NA; DNA: TGTGCCAGCAGCTATCGAGGCCCCCTCGGCGGGGAGCTGTTTTTT; CDR3: CASSYRGPLGGELFF
J: TRBJ2-7; length: 14; V: TRBV6-5; D: TRBD1; size: NA; DNA: TGTGCCACCCGAGGGACAGGGCTTACCTACGAGCAGTACTTC; CDR3: CATRGTGLTYEQYF
J: TRBJ2-5; length: 13; V: TRBV29-1; D: TRBD2; size: NA; DNA: TGCAGCGGAAAGCGGGGGGTACAAGAGACCCAGTACTTC; CDR3: CSGKRGVQETQYF
J: TRBJ1-1; length: 13; V: TRBV9; D: TRBD1; size: NA; DNA: TGTGCCAGCAGCACTGGACAGGACACTGAAGCTTTCTTT; CDR3: CASSTGQDTEAFF
J: TRBJ1-1; length: 14; V: TRBV9; D: TRBD1; size: once; DNA: TGTGCCAGCAGCGTAGGGCTCTCGGACAGGGCAGCTTTCTTT; CDR3: CASSVGLSDRAAFF
J: TRBJ1-5; length: 13; V: TRBV6-2/TRBV6-3; D: TRBD1; size: NA; DNA: TGTGCCAGCAGTCCCACAGGGGTACAGCCCCAGCATTTT; CDR3: CASSPTGVQPQHF
J: TRBJ1-6; length: 13; V: TRBV2; D: NA; size: NA; DNA: TGTGCCAGCACTAGAACGCAAAATTCACCCCTCCACTTT; CDR3: CASTRTQNSPLHF
J: TRBJ1-3; length: 16; V: TRBV28; D: TRBD1; size: few; DNA: TGTGCCAGCAGACTGGGACAGGCTCACCGAGGGGCCACCATATATTTT; CDR3: CASRLGQAHRGATIYF
J: TRBJ2-3; length: 17; V: TRBV5-1; D: TRBD2; size: NA; DNA: TGCGCCAGCAGCTCCACCAGCGGGGGGAGAGGCACAGATACGCAGTATTTT; CDR3: CASSSTSGGRGTDTQYF
J: TRBJ1-2; length: 13; V: TRBV27; D: NA; size: few; DNA: TGTGCCAGCAGTTGGGGGGAGGACTATGGCTACACCTTC; CDR3: CASSWGEDYGYTF
J: TRBJ1-2; length: 14; V: TRBV2; D: TRBD1; size: few; DNA: TGTGCCAGCAGTGGACAGGGAAACTTCTATGGCTACACCTTC; CDR3: CASSGQGNFYGYTF
J: TRBJ1-1; length: 13; V: TRBV12-3/TRBV12-4; D: TRBD1; size: NA; DNA: TGTGCCAGCAGTGTGACAGGGGTTACTGAAGCTTTCTTT; CDR3: CASSVTGVTEAFF
J: TRBJ2-7; length: 15; V: TRBV28; D: TRBD2; size: NA; DNA: TGTGCCAGCAGGTGGACTAGCGGGGGGTTCTGGGAGCAGTACTTC; CDR3: CASRWTSGGFWEQYF
J: TRBJ1-1; length: 18; V: TRBV12-2; D: NA; size: NA; DNA: TGTGCAAGTCGGTGTCCGGGACATAGCCCCCGGATGAACACTGAAGCTTTCTTT; CDR3: CASRCPGHSPRMNTEAFF
J: TRBJ1-3; length: 15; V: TRBV4-2; D: NA; size: NA; DNA: TGTGCCAGCAGCCCCGGGACCGGGAGAAGGGACACCATATATTTT; CDR3: CASSPGTGRRDTIYF